The 5 T cell receptor beta chains reported below all come from one sample, sequenced in a study of T cells after yellow fever vaccination (dated by TCRdb to the late 2010s). Libraries were constructed by 5' RACE. Instrument on record: Illumina HiSeq 2500. Starting from the raw public reads, TCRdb applied fastp trimming at Q25, assembled clones with MiXCR and retained in-frame beta chains. All rows with the same CDR3 protein become a single entry with the most common DNA and genes. The sample records 150,000 to 200,000 distinct CDR3 sequences, approximately 6% of which are singletons. 2.9% of the sample belongs to the ten largest clones. Explained via the paper, the treatment or condition label denotes: live attenuated yellow fever vaccine strain. Source: CD4+ T cells sorted from PBMCs, taken on the day of the first yellow fever vaccination. The source of these receptors is a young man who received the YFV17D yellow fever vaccine.

This clonotype has more than one count but fewer than ten. This sequence joins TRBV18 and TRBJ2-3; D perhaps matches TRBD2 (5 bases). V lost 10 bases and J lost 1, with 12 bases in between. Per germline, CDR1 KGHSH and CDR2 LQKENI. This CDR3 is built from 13 residues. CDR3 sequence (DNA): TGTGCCACTACCCGGGATCGCACAGATACGCAGTATTTT. Amino acids: CATTRDRTDTQYF.

This clonotype was counted many times. The J gene is TRBJ2-6, the V gene TRBV9; D is perhaps TRBD2 (5 bases). Trimming stripped 0 bases from V and 0 bases from J, with 7 bases between. This CDR3 contains 16 residues. The germline CDR1 and CDR2 sequences are SGDLS and YYNGEE. The CDR3 sequence is CASSVGGRSGANVLTF. As DNA, the CDR3 is TGTGCCAGCAGCGTAGGAGGGCGCTCTGGGGCCAACGTCCTGACTTTC.

The chain joins TRBV10-1 to TRBJ1-1, with 11 bases lining up with TRBD1. This CDR3 spans 16 amino acids. Germline V lookup: CDR1 WNHNN, CDR2 SYGVQD (reference sequence). V lost 9 bases to trimming and J lost 1 base; unmatched junction nucleotides: 10. The CDR3 is CASFHIGQGANTEAFF. The CDR3 DNA is TGCGCCAGTTTTCACATTGGACAGGGGGCGAACACTGAAGCTTTCTTT.

This clonotype showed up just a few times. The chain joins TRBV11-2 to TRBJ1-5, with 11 bases matching TRBD1. The V and J ends lost 1 base and 2 bases, in that order; junction bases with no gene match: 10. The germline CDR1 and CDR2 sequences are SGHAT and FQNNGV. There are 19 residues in the CDR3. CDR3 in DNA: TGTGCCAGCAGCTTAGGGGGCGGACAGGGGGCATGGGGCAATCAGCCCCAGCATTTT. Protein sequence: CASSLGGGQGAWGNQPQHF.

This clonotype occurred many times. The chain has TRBV10-3 and TRBJ2-1; no clear D gene. V was cut by 2 bases and J by 5 bases, with 7 bases left in between. The germline V gene has CDR1 ENHRY and CDR2 SYGVKD. The CDR3 extends over 13 amino acids. Written as DNA, the CDR3 is TGTGCCATCAGTGAGGACCTGGACAATGAGCAGTTCTTC. It yields the protein CAISEDLDNEQFF.